This TCR beta chain was sequenced for a study of beta chain features in type 1 diabetes. About the research overall: No patient-donor differences in age, gender, total cells or subset yield. Whole-study results and caveats: When VDJ junctions were examined, type 1 diabetes patients showed fewer insertions and more deletions.

Heparinised blood was drawn once per donor, averaging roughly 0.11 L. About this clone: The antigen is not known.

The isolated RNA, all of it, was reverse transcribed, so expressed TCRB transcripts were what got sequenced. Deep immunoSEQ sequencing covered naive, central memory and regulatory T cell samples. This table comes from immunoSEQ multiplex PCR, and its TCRdb copy is limited to in-frame clones, with some not included. The sample has about 150,000 clones, under 9.5% seen once. In germline, CDR1 is SGDLS, CDR2 YYNGEE. The CDR3 is made up of 15 amino acids. Trimming took 4 bases from V and 0 from J; bases not matched to a gene: 5. Sequencing used central memory CD4+ T cells from blood. The chain has TRBV9 and TRBJ2-3, with 7 bases lining up with TRBD1. The TCR comes from a man in his late teens or twenties in good health. The CDR3 bases are TGTGCCAGCAGCTCTCGACAGGGTAGCACAGATACGCAGTATTTT. Translating it yields CASSSRQGSTDTQYF.